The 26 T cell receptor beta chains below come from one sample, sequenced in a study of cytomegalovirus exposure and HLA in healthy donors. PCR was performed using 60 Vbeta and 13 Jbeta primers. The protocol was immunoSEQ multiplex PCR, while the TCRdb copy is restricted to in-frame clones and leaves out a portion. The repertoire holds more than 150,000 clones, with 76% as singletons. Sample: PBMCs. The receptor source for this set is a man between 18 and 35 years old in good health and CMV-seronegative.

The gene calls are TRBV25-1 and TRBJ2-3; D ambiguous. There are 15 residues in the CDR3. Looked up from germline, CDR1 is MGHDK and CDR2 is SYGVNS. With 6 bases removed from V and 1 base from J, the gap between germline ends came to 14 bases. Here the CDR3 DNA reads TGTGCCAGCAGCTCGGCGGCAAAGGGCACAGATACGCAGTATTTT. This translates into CASSSAAKGTDTQYF.

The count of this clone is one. CDR3 sequence reads: CASSLTGTGTSYEQYF. The CDR3 DNA follows: TGTGCCAGCAGCCTCACCGGGACAGGGACCTCCTACGAGCAGTACTTC. The gene calls are TRBV7-3 and TRBJ2-7; TRBD1 aligns across 9 bases. The CDR3 contains 16 residues. The V and J ends lost 5 bases and 0 bases, in that order; junction bases with no gene match: 8. Germline V gene lookup returns CDR1 SGHTA and CDR2 FQGTGA.

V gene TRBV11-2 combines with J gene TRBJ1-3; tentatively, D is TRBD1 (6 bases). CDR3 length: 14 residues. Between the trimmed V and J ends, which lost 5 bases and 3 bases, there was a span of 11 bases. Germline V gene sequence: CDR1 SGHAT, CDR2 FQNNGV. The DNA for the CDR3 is TGTGCCAGCAGCCTGGGGGCAGGTGGAAACACCATATATTTT. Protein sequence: CASSLGAGGNTIYF.

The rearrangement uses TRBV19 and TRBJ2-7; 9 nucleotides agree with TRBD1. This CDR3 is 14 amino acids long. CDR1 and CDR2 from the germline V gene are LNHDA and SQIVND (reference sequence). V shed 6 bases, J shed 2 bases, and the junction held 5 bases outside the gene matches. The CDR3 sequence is CASRPGQGPYEQYF. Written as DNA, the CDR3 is TGTGCCAGTAGGCCGGGACAGGGACCCTACGAGCAGTACTTC.

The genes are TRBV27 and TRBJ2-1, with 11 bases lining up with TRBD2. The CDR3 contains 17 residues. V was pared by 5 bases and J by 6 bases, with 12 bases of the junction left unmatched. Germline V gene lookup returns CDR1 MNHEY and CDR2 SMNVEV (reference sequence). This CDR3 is CASSPRGSGRDSNEQFF. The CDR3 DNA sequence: TGTGCCAGCAGTCCTCGGGGTAGCGGGAGGGATAGCAATGAGCAGTTCTTC.

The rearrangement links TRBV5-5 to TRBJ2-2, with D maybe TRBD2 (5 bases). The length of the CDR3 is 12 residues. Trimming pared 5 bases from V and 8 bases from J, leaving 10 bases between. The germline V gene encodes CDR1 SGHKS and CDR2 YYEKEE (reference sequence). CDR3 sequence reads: CASSPDWGELFF. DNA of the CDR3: TGTGCCAGCAGTCCGGACTGGGGGGAGCTGTTTTTT.

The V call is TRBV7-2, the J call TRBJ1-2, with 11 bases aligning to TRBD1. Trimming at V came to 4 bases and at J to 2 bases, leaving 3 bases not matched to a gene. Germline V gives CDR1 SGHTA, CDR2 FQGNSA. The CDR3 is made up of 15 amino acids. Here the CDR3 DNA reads TGTGCCAGCAGCTCGCGGGACAGGGGGAACTATGGCTACACCTTC. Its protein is CASSSRDRGNYGYTF.

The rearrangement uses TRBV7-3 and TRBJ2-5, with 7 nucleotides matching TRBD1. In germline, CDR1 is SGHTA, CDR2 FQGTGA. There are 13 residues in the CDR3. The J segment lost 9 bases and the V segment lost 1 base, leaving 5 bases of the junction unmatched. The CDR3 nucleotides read TGTGCCAGCAGCTTAAGACAGGGTCGGCCCCAGTACTTC. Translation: CASSLRQGRPQYF.

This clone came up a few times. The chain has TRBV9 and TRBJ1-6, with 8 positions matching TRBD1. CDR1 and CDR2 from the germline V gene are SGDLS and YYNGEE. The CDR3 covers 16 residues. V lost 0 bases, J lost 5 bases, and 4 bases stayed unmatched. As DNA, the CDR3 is TGTGCCAGCAGCGTAGCGCAGGGGGCAAATAATTCACCCCTCCACTTT. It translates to CASSVAQGANNSPLHF.

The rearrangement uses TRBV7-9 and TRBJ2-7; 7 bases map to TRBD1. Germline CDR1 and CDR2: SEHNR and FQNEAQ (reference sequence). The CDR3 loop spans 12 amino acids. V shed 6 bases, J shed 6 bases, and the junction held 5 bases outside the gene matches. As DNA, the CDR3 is TGTGCCAGCAGGCCGACAGGGTCCGAGCAGTACTTC. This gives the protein CASRPTGSEQYF.

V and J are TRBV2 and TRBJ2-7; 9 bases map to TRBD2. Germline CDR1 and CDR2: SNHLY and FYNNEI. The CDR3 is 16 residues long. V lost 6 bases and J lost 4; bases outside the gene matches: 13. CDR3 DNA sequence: TGTGCCAGCAGATCCCTCTTTAGCGGGAGATTATACGAGCAGTACTTC. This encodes CASRSLFSGRLYEQYF.

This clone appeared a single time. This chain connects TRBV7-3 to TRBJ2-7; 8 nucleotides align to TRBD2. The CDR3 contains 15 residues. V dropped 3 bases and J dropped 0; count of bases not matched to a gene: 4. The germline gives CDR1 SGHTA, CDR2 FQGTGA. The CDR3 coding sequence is TGTGCCAGCAGCTTGGTAGCGGGACCCTCCTACGAGCAGTACTTC. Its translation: CASSLVAGPSYEQYF.

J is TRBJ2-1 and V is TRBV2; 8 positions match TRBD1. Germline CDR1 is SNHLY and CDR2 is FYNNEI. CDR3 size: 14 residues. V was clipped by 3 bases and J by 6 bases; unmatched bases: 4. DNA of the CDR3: TGTGCCAGCAGTGACAGGGGGCAAGTCAATGAGCAGTTCTTC. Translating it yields CASSDRGQVNEQFF.

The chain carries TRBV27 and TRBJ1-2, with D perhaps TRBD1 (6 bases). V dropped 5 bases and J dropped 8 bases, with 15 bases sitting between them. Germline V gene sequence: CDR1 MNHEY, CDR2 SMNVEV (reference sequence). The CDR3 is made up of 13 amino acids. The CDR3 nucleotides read TGTGCCAGCAGTCCCCCGGGGGGCCCCGGCTACACCTTC. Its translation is CASSPPGGPGYTF.

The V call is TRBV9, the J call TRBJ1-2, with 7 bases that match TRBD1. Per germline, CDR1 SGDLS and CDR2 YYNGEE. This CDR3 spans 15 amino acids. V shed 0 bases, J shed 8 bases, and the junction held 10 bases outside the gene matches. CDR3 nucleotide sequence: TGTGCCAGCAGCGTAGAGCTCGACAGGGCGGAAGGCTACACCTTC. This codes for CASSVELDRAEGYTF.

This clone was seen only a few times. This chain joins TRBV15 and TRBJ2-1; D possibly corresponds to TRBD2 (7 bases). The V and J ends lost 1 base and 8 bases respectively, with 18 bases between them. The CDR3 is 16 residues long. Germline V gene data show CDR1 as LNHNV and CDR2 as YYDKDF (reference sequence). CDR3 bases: TGTGCCACCAGCAGAGGGTTGGGGGGGGGCCTCGATGAGCAGTTCTTC. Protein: CATSRGLGGGLDEQFF.

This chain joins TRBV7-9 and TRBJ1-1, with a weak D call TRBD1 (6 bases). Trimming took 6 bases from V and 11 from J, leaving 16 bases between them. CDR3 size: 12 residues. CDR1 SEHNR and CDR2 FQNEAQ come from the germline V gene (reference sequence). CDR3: CASSHNRAPAFF. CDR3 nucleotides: TGTGCCAGCAGTCACAACAGGGCCCCGGCTTTCTTT. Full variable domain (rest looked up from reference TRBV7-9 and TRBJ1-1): DTGVSQNPRHKITKRGQNVTFRCDPISEHNRLYWYRQTLGQGPEFLTYFQNEAQLEKSRLLSDRFSAERPKGSFSTLEIQRTEQGDSAMYLCASSHNRAPAFFGQGTRLTVV.

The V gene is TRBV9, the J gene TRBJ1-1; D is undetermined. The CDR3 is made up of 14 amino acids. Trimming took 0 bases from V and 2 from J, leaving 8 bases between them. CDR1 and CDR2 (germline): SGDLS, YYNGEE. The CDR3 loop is CASSVDQVNTEAFF. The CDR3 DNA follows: TGTGCCAGCAGCGTAGACCAGGTAAACACTGAAGCTTTCTTT.

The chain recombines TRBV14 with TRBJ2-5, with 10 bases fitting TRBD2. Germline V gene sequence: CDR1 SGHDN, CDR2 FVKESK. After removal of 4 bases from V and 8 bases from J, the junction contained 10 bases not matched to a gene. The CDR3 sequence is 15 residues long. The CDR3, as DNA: TGTGCCAGCAGCCCCCCGGGACTAGCGACCTCTACCCAGTACTTC. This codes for CASSPPGLATSTQYF.

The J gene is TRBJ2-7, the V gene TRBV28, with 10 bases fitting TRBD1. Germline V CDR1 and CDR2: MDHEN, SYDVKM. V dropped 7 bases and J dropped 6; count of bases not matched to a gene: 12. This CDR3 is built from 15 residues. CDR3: CASKTPGQGSGEQYF. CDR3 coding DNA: TGTGCCAGCAAAACCCCGGGACAGGGGAGTGGCGAGCAGTACTTC.

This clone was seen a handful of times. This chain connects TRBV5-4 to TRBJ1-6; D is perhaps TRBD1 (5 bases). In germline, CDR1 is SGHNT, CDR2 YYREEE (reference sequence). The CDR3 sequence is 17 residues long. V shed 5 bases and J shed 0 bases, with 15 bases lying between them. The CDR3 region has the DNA TGTGCCAGCAGTCAGGACATCCCGAGCTCCTATAATTCACCCCTCCACTTT. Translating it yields CASSQDIPSSYNSPLHF.

The CDR3 DNA follows: TGTGCCAGTAGTACCTACCTCTACCAAGAGACCCAGTACTTC. It yields the protein CASSTYLYQETQYF. V gene TRBV19 combines with J gene TRBJ2-5; D remains ambiguous. This CDR3 spans 14 amino acids. Germline V CDR1 and CDR2: LNHDA, SQIVND (reference sequence). The V end was cut by 4 bases, the J end by 0 bases, with 9 bases between.

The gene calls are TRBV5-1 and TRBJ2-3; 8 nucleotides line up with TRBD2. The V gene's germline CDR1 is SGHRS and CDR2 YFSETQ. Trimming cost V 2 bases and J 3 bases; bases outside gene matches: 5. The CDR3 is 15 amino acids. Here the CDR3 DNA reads TGCGCCAGCAGCTTATGGACTAGCCCAACAGATACGCAGTATTTT. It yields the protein CASSLWTSPTDTQYF.

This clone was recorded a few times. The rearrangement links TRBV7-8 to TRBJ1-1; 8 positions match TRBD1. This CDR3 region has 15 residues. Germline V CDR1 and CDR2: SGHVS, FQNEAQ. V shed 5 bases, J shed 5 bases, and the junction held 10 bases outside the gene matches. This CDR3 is CASSPRGQGGTEAFF. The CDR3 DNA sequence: TGTGCCAGCAGCCCCCGTGGACAGGGAGGGACTGAAGCTTTCTTT. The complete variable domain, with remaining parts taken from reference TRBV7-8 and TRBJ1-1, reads GAGVSQSPRYKVAKRGQDVALRCDPISGHVSLFWYQQALGQGPEFLTYFQNEAQLDKSGLPSDRFFAERPEGSVSTLKIQRTQQEDSAVYLCASSPRGQGGTEAFFGQGTRLTVV.

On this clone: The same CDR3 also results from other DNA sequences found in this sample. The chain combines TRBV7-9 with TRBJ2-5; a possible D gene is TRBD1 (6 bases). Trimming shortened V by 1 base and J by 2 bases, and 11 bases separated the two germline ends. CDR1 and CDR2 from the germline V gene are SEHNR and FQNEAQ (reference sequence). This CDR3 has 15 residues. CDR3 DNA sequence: TGTGCCAGCAGCTTAGGCCCCGGACAGCAAGAGACCCAGTACTTC. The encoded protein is CASSLGPGQQETQYF. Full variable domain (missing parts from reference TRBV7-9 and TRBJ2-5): DTGVSQNPRHKITKRGQNVTFRCDPISEHNRLYWYRQTLGQGPEFLTYFQNEAQLEKSRLLSDRFSAERPKGSFSTLEIQRTEQGDSAMYLCASSLGPGQQETQYFGPGTRLLVL.

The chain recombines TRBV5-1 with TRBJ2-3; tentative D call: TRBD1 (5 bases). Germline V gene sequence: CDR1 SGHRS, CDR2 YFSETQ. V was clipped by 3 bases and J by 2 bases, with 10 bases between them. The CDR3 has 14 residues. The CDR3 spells CASSSLTATDTQYF. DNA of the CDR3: TGCGCCAGCAGCTCCTTGACAGCCACAGATACGCAGTATTTT.